A single sample gave rise to the 11 T cell receptor beta chains below, sequenced in a study of PD-1 blockade in classical Hodgkin lymphoma. Clones were read by immunoSEQ multiplex PCR, and TCRdb kept only the in-frame ones, dropping some. Among 30,000 to 40,000 clones listed, about 93% were seen once. The time point here: cycle 4 day 1 (C4D1), after 6 weeks of nivolumab. With no exception, relapse followed autologous stem cell transplantation in all patients, and brentuximab vedotin exposure varied. Purification of CD4+ T cells from thawed PBMCs was achieved by magnetic negative selection. The starting material was CD4+ T cells from blood, obtained before the fourth cycle of nivolumab. These receptors were taken from a human donor with classical Hodgkin lymphoma.

The rearrangement uses TRBV11-3 and TRBJ2-1; D might be TRBD2 (5 bases). CDR3 length equals 13 residues. The germline V gene has CDR1 SGHNT and CDR2 YENEEA. Trimming left V 5 bases short and J 6 bases short, with 11 bases between. CDR3 nucleotide sequence: TGTGCCAGCAGCCCCGGAGGCGGCAATGAGCAGTTCTTC. It encodes CASSPGGGNEQFF.

This chain uses TRBV5-1 with TRBJ2-7; D unresolved. Germline V gives CDR1 SGHRS, CDR2 YFSETQ. The CDR3 runs to 16 residues. Trimming shortened V by 1 base and J by 3 bases, and 17 bases separated the two germline ends. The CDR3 is CASSLTGGRLNYEQYF. The CDR3 coding sequence is TGCGCCAGCAGCTTGACGGGCGGCCGACTCAACTACGAGCAGTACTTC.

The count of this clone is one. V usage is TRBV20-1 and J usage is TRBJ2-3, with 7 bases lining up with TRBD2. The germline gives CDR1 DFQATT, CDR2 SNEGSKA (reference sequence). This CDR3 spans 11 amino acids. V gave up 8 bases and J gave up 3 bases; unmatched junction bases: 2. The CDR3, as DNA: TGCAGTAGCGGGAAAACAGATACGCAGTATTTT. It codes for CSSGKTDTQYF.

The chain couples TRBV5-5 to TRBJ2-1; D gene uncertain. With 6 bases removed from V and 6 bases from J, the gap between germline ends came to 16 bases. The CDR3 has 14 residues. Germline CDR1 SGHKS, CDR2 YYEKEE (reference sequence). CDR3 amino acids: CASTIRVTGNEQFF. The CDR3 DNA sequence: TGTGCCAGCACAATTAGGGTAACGGGCAATGAGCAGTTCTTC.

The V call is TRBV18, the J call TRBJ2-1; TRBD1 matches 8 bases. The CDR3 totals 15 residues. Trimming at V came to 3 bases and at J to 8 bases, leaving 9 bases not matched to a gene. Per germline, CDR1 KGHSH and CDR2 LQKENI. DNA for the CDR3: TGTGCCAGCTCACCGGACAGGGTACAGATCGATGAGCAGTTCTTC. This gives the protein CASSPDRVQIDEQFF. The entire variable domain, with the rest obtained from reference TRBV18 and TRBJ2-1, is as follows: NAGVMQNPRHLVRRRGQEARLRCSPMKGHSHVYWYRQLPEEGLKFMVYLQKENIIDESGMPKERFSAEFPKEGPSILRIQQVVRGDSAAYFCASSPDRVQIDEQFFGPGTRLTVL.

V and J are TRBV5-5 and TRBJ2-3; TRBD2 agrees at 9 bases. Germline V CDR1 and CDR2: SGHKS, YYEKEE (reference sequence). Trimming cost V 4 bases and J 6 bases; bases outside gene matches: 12. The CDR3 covers 16 residues. The CDR3: CASSPTGLASGDTQYF. DNA of the CDR3: TGTGCCAGCAGCCCGACCGGACTAGCGTCGGGGGATACGCAGTATTTT.

This clone was detected once. This chain connects TRBV6-1 to TRBJ1-1; TRBD1 matches 7 bases. Germline-derived CDR1 and CDR2 are MNHNS and SASEGT. With V trimmed by 1 base and J by 3 bases, 11 bases remained unmatched. There are 17 residues in the CDR3. The CDR3 is CASSEGLRGQGDTEAFF. The CDR3 DNA reads TGTGCCAGCAGTGAAGGGTTAAGGGGGCAAGGGGACACTGAAGCTTTCTTT.

This clone was counted a few times. The chain links TRBV7-9 to TRBJ1-5; D is undetermined. Germline V gene lookup returns CDR1 SEHNR and CDR2 FQNEAQ (reference sequence). The CDR3 totals 16 residues. V was cut by 5 bases and J by 2 bases, with 16 bases left in between. In nucleotides, the CDR3 is TGTGCCAGCAGCCCCACATCCGGACGGGGCAATCAGCCCCAGCATTTT. Residues: CASSPTSGRGNQPQHF.

The gene calls are TRBV25-1 and TRBJ2-5, with D perhaps given as TRBD1 or TRBD2 (6 bases each). The V and J ends lost 1 base and 5 bases respectively, with 11 bases between them. The V gene's germline CDR1 is MGHDK and CDR2 SYGVNS. The CDR3 covers 14 residues. The CDR3: CASSELGGLETQYF. The DNA of the CDR3 is TGTGCCAGCAGTGAATTAGGGGGGCTCGAGACCCAGTACTTC.

The V and J genes are TRBV27 and TRBJ2-7; D could derive from TRBD1 or TRBD2 (5 bases each). Trimming cost V 5 bases and J 4 bases, with 21 bases left between them. Germline V gene sequence: CDR1 MNHEY, CDR2 SMNVEV (reference sequence). CDR3 size: 16 residues. The chain's CDR3 is CASSPRPGPGRYEQYF. The CDR3 region has the DNA TGTGCCAGCAGTCCCCGTCCGGGACCAGGACGGTACGAGCAGTACTTC.

About this clone: In the same sample, other DNA sequences code for this CDR3. The genes are TRBV6-5 and TRBJ1-1; TRBD1 might be the D (5 bases). Looked up from germline, CDR1 is MNHEY and CDR2 is SVGAGI. V lost 4 bases and J lost 1, with 10 bases in between. CDR3 size: 14 residues. The DNA for the CDR3 is TGTGCCAGCAGTTTCCTTGGGGGGAACACTGAAGCTTTCTTT. Translation gives CASSFLGGNTEAFF.